This T cell receptor beta chain was observed in a study of beta chain features in type 1 diabetes. Study-wide results and caveats: Reads derived from cDNA could over-represent cells showing high TCR expression. All four CD4+ subsets of Type 1 diabetes patients contained TCRB CDR3s that were moderately but significantly shorter.

V was cut by 8 bases and J by 8 bases, with 18 bases left in between. Germline values: CDR1 KGHSH, CDR2 LQKENI. The CDR3 is 13 amino acids. Reverse transcription of all isolated RNA meant that expressed TCRB transcripts were sequenced. The assay was immunoSEQ multiplex PCR, and TCRdb's table has in-frame clones only and misses some. The sample holds about half a million clones, roughly an eighth seen once. CD45RO/CCR7/CD25/CD127/CD95/CD27 staining was used to isolate CD4+ naive, central memory, regulatory and stem cell-like memory cells by sorting. This clone has just a few counts. What it recognizes is unknown.

The chain has TRBV18 and TRBJ1-2, with D perhaps matching TRBD1 (6 bases). This receptor was taken from a woman under 30 in good health. Material: naive CD4+ T cells from blood. CDR3 in DNA: TGTGCCAGCCCTGACAGGCGCCCACGGGGCTACACCTTC. Amino acids: CASPDRRPRGYTF.